This is a list of T cell receptor beta chains from one sample in a study of shared clonotypes between healthy human individuals. Assay used: immunoSEQ multiplex PCR; TCRdb lists only in-frame clones, some missing. The sample shows roughly 2.5 million clones, over 85% of them seen only once. Sequences were obtained from naive CD4+ T cells sorted from blood. These receptors came from a man aged 18 to 29 in good health. Each CDR3 is given with its conserved first and last residue. Fields, in order: V gene, clone size, D gene, J gene, CDR3 DNA, CDR3 protein. The D gene is left open where the match is weak. Some rows mark clone size as missing; the rest say once, few, many or name a class of expanded clone.

TRBV11-2	.	.	TRBJ2-2	TGTGCCAGCAGCCGACAGTTAAACACCGGGGAGCTGTTTTTT	CASSRQLNTGELFF
TRBV11-3	.	.	TRBJ1-5	TGTGCCCGACTTCGGAGGGCAAAAAGCAATCAGCCCCAGCATTTT	CARLRRAKSNQPQHF
TRBV20-1	.	TRBD1	TRBJ1-4	TGCAGTGCCCTCGGACAGGGTCTACTTTCATTT	CSALGQGLLSF
TRBV30	.	.	TRBJ1-1	TGTGCCTGGAGTCATTGGCTAGGAATGAACACTGAAGCTTTCTTT	CAWSHWLGMNTEAFF
TRBV10-3	once	TRBD1	TRBJ2-2	TGTGCCATCAGTGAGCCAGACAGGGGGAGCGGGACCGGGGAGCTGTTTTTT	CAISEPDRGSGTGELFF
TRBV6-1	.	.	TRBJ2-7	TGTGCCAGCAGCTTGGACTTCTCCTACGAGCAGTACTTC	CASSLDFSYEQYF
TRBV30	.	.	TRBJ1-2	TGTGCCTGGAGGGTAGGACACAGCTATGGCTACACCTTC	CAWRVGHSYGYTF
TRBV7-9	.	.	TRBJ2-3	TGTGCCAGCAGCTTATCTACTAGCACAGATACGCAGTATTTT	CASSLSTSTDTQYF
TRBV28	.	.	TRBJ1-2	TGTGCCACTCGACAGGTCCCCTATGGCTACACCTTC	CATRQVPYGYTF
TRBV11-2	.	.	TRBJ2-1	TGTGCCAGCAGCTTAGTATCCAACTACAATGAGCAGTTCTTC	CASSLVSNYNEQFF
TRBV5-1	.	.	TRBJ1-4	TGCGCCAGCAGTCAAAAAAAAGGACAGTATGCAACTAATGAAAAACTGTTTTTT	CASSQKKGQYATNEKLFF
TRBV28	.	.	TRBJ1-2	TGTGCCAGCAGTCCCTCGGGCTTTGGGGGCTACACCTTC	CASSPSGFGGYTF
TRBV19	.	TRBD1	TRBJ2-7	TGTGCCAGTAGTAGTTCCGGGACAGGGAGGTACGAGCAGTACTTC	CASSSSGTGRYEQYF
TRBV7-2	.	TRBD1	TRBJ1-2	TGTGCCAGCAGCTCGGACAGGTACCAATTGGATACTAGGGGCTACACCTTC	CASSSDRYQLDTRGYTF
TRBV5-1	.	.	TRBJ2-2	TGCGCCAGCAGCTTCGGGGGTAGCACCGGGGAGCTGTTTTTT	CASSFGGSTGELFF
TRBV5-8	.	TRBD1	TRBJ2-5	TGTGCCAGCAGCCTGGGGCTGGACAGGAGGCAAGAGACCCAGTACTTC	CASSLGLDRRQETQYF
TRBV6-1	once	.	TRBJ2-7	TGTGCCAGCAGTGAAGGGCGGGGCTCTGGTTCCTACGAGCAGTACTTC	CASSEGRGSGSYEQYF
TRBV30	.	TRBD1	TRBJ1-1	TGTGCCTGGAGGTGGACAGGGGCGAACACTGAAGCTTTCTTT	CAWRWTGANTEAFF
TRBV4-1	.	TRBD1	TRBJ1-4	TGCGCCAGCAGCCAGACAGGGCAATTTGATGAAAAACTGTTTTTT	CASSQTGQFDEKLFF
TRBV5-1	.	TRBD2	TRBJ2-2	TGCGCCAGCAGCTTGCCCGCGGGAGGTGCCGGGGAGCTGTTTTTT	CASSLPAGGAGELFF
TRBV19	.	.	TRBJ2-2	TGTGCCAGTAGTATAGTTAAGCGTGGGGCCGGGGAGCTGTTTTTT	CASSIVKRGAGELFF
TRBV9	.	.	TRBJ2-3	TGTGCCAGCAGCGTAGAGGGTAGGAACACAGATACGCAGTATTTT	CASSVEGRNTDTQYF
TRBV19	.	.	TRBJ2-3	TGTGCCAGTAGTAGCTACCAGGGAGGTGGTACAGATACGCAGTATTTT	CASSSYQGGGTDTQYF
TRBV20-1	.	.	TRBJ1-1	TGCAGTGCTAGTGGGCCTGGGGAAGCTTTCTTT	CSASGPGEAFF
TRBV7-2	.	.	TRBJ2-2	TGTGCCAGCAGCTCCTCCGGGGAGCTGTTTTTT	CASSSSGELFF
TRBV29-1	.	.	TRBJ2-1	TGCAGCGTTGTCCCCCCTGAGCAGTTCTTC	CSVVPPEQFF
TRBV5-8	.	.	TRBJ1-5	TGTGCCAGCAGCTTGGAAAGGGAAAGCCAGCCCCAGCATTTT	CASSLERESQPQHF
TRBV7-8	few	.	TRBJ2-7	TGTGCCAGCAGCCTAGGAAGCTACGAGCAGTACTTC	CASSLGSYEQYF
TRBV9	.	.	TRBJ2-7	TGTGCCAGCAGCCCAGACGGCGCCACGGCCTACGAGCAGTACTTC	CASSPDGATAYEQYF
TRBV7-9	.	TRBD1	TRBJ1-2	TGTGCCAGCAGCCCGCGGGACAGCAACTATGGCTACACCTTC	CASSPRDSNYGYTF
TRBV4-1	.	TRBD1	TRBJ1-5	TGCGCCAGCAGCCAAGGAGGGGGCGGCAGTCAGCCCCAGCATTTT	CASSQGGGGSQPQHF
TRBV30	.	TRBD1	TRBJ2-1	TGTGCCTGGAGTTCGGGACAGAAGGCTGAGCAGTTCTTC	CAWSSGQKAEQFF
TRBV10-1	.	TRBD1	TRBJ2-2	TGCGCCAGCAGGGGACAGGGAATCTCCTTGTCTCTCTGGCGGGAGTGGGGCAACACCGGGGAGCTGTTTTTT	CASRGQGISLSLWREWGNTGELFF
TRBV27	.	TRBD2	TRBJ2-1	TGTGCCAGCAGGATTACTAGCGGGAGGAGGTTTAATGAGCAGTTCTTC	CASRITSGRRFNEQFF
TRBV11-1	.	.	TRBJ1-1	TGTGCCAGCACCCCTCGTATGAACACTGAAGCTTTCTTT	CASTPRMNTEAFF
TRBV30	.	.	TRBJ1-6	TGTGCCTGGAGTGTGGCTGGGGATGGTTCACCCCTCCACTTT	CAWSVAGDGSPLHF
TRBV19	.	TRBD1	TRBJ2-2	TGTGCCAGTAGGCAACAGGGGATGCGGGCGAACACCGGGGAGCTGTTTTTT	CASRQQGMRANTGELFF
TRBV5-1	.	.	TRBJ2-7	TGCGCCAGCAGCTTGGTTCCGGGTCCCTACGAGCAGTACTTC	CASSLVPGPYEQYF
TRBV6-5	.	.	TRBJ2-4	TGTGCCAGCAGTTACGGCGCCAGTCCAAACATTCAGTACTTC	CASSYGASPNIQYF
TRBV18	.	.	TRBJ1-1	TGTGCCAGCTCACCACTCATGAACACTGAAGCTTTCTTT	CASSPLMNTEAFF
TRBV2	.	.	TRBJ2-3	TGTGCCAGCAGTATAAGTTACACAGATACGCAGTATTTT	CASSISYTDTQYF
TRBV9	.	TRBD2	TRBJ2-3	TGTGCCAGCAGCCTTACCGGGGGAGGGGCGCGAAACAGGGATACGCAGTATTTT	CASSLTGGGARNRDTQYF
TRBV11-3	.	TRBD1	TRBJ2-7	TGTGCCAGCAGCTCCGGGACAGAAAACGAGCAGTACTTC	CASSSGTENEQYF
TRBV5-1	.	.	TRBJ1-3	TGCGCCAGCAGCTCCGGGGCCACTTCCCCTGGAAACACCATATATTTT	CASSSGATSPGNTIYF
TRBV15	.	.	TRBJ2-1	TGTGCCACCAGCAGAGATTCCTACTCCTACAATGAGCAGTTCTTC	CATSRDSYSYNEQFF
TRBV30	once	.	TRBJ2-3	TGTGCCTGGAGCGGGGGTACCACAGATACGCAGTATTTT	CAWSGGTTDTQYF
TRBV25-1	.	.	TRBJ2-7	TGTGCCAGCAGTGAATTTCGAACAGGTAACTACGAGCAGTACTTC	CASSEFRTGNYEQYF
TRBV7-2	.	.	TRBJ2-2	TGTGCCAGCAGCTTCCAACAGGGAGGCACCGGGGAGCTGTTTTTT	CASSFQQGGTGELFF
TRBV10-3	.	.	TRBJ2-1	TGTGCCATCACCGGGACCGACTACAATGAGCAGTTCTTC	CAITGTDYNEQFF
TRBV4-1	.	TRBD1	TRBJ2-4	TGCGCCAGCAGCCAGGAACAGGGGGCGCGGGCCAAAAACATTCAGTACTTC	CASSQEQGARAKNIQYF
TRBV11-2	.	.	TRBJ1-1	TGTGCCAGCAGCTTAGGGCATCCGAAGGCTTTCTTT	CASSLGHPKAFF
TRBV4-2	.	.	TRBJ1-5	TGTGCCAGCAGCCGCTTACGGTATAACTTGGACAGAGTAAATAGCAATCAGCCCCAGCATTTT	CASSRLRYNLDRVNSNQPQHF
TRBV6-1	once	TRBD2	TRBJ2-2	TGTGCCAGCAGTGTGGGACTAGGGGACACCGGGGAGCTGTTTTTT	CASSVGLGDTGELFF
TRBV11-2	.	TRBD2	TRBJ2-1	TGTGCCAGCAGCCGACGACTAGCGGGATATAATGAGCAGTTCTTC	CASSRRLAGYNEQFF
TRBV7-9	.	.	TRBJ2-1	TGTGCCAGCAGCCCAAAGGACAGACTTTCCGACAATGAGCAGTTCTTC	CASSPKDRLSDNEQFF